The rows below give T cell receptor beta chains drawn from one sample of a study of early T cells in non-severe SARS-CoV-2 infection. TCRdb redid the calling of the 5' RACE reads with MiXCR, one entry per CDR3 protein. The table records some 61,000 distinct CDR3 sequences, 13% of them present only once. The sequenced sample was whole blood. The receptors derive from an adult who was a healthcare worker with PCR-confirmed SARS-CoV-2 infection or an uninfected control (not recorded which). Each CDR3 is given with its conserved first and last residue. Fields, in order: clone size, J gene, V gene, D gene, CDR3 protein, CDR3 DNA. The D gene is left open where the match is weak. For some rows the clone size is stated as once, few or many, or as a class when expanded; others skip it.

clone_size: .; j_call: TRBJ1-2; v_call: TRBV6-1; d_call: .; cdr3_aa: CASYPRRGSANYGYTF; cdr3_nt: TGTGCCAGCTACCCGAGGCGGGGATCAGCTAACTATGGCTACACCTTC
clone_size: .; j_call: TRBJ2-2; v_call: TRBV5-1; d_call: .; cdr3_aa: CASSTAPATNTGELFF; cdr3_nt: TGCGCCAGCAGTACCGCACCGGCTACGAACACCGGGGAGCTGTTTTTT
clone_size: many; j_call: TRBJ2-7; v_call: TRBV18; d_call: .; cdr3_aa: CASSPPGTAPYEQYF; cdr3_nt: TGTGCCAGCTCACCACCCGGGACTGCCCCCTACGAGCAGTACTTC
clone_size: many; j_call: TRBJ2-2; v_call: TRBV29-1; d_call: .; cdr3_aa: CSVVLGHYTGELFF; cdr3_nt: TGCAGCGTTGTGTTAGGGCACTACACCGGGGAGCTGTTTTTT
clone_size: few; j_call: TRBJ2-2; v_call: TRBV28; d_call: .; cdr3_aa: CASSLWGSTGELFF; cdr3_nt: TGTGCCAGCAGTTTATGGGGTTCCACCGGGGAGCTGTTTTTT
clone_size: many; j_call: TRBJ2-3; v_call: TRBV7-3; d_call: .; cdr3_aa: CASSFNEGDTQYF; cdr3_nt: TGTGCCAGCAGCTTCAATGAGGGAGATACGCAGTATTTT
clone_size: many; j_call: TRBJ2-7; v_call: TRBV2; d_call: .; cdr3_aa: CASSEPFSTIYEQYF; cdr3_nt: TGTGCCAGCAGTGAACCCTTTAGTACAATCTACGAGCAGTACTTC
clone_size: .; j_call: TRBJ2-7; v_call: TRBV20-1; d_call: TRBD1; cdr3_aa: CSARNPGQGKYEQYF; cdr3_nt: TGCAGTGCTAGAAACCCGGGACAGGGGAAGTACGAGCAGTACTTC
clone_size: .; j_call: TRBJ2-7; v_call: TRBV11-2; d_call: .; cdr3_aa: CASSLDRNGYEQYF; cdr3_nt: TGTGCCAGCAGCTTAGATCGGAACGGCTACGAGCAGTACTTC
clone_size: few; j_call: TRBJ2-5; v_call: TRBV27; d_call: TRBD1; cdr3_aa: CASSSGTGGGETQYF; cdr3_nt: TGCGCCAGCAGTTCGGGGACAGGGGGCGGTGAGACCCAGTACTTC
clone_size: few; j_call: TRBJ2-2; v_call: TRBV11-2; d_call: .; cdr3_aa: CASSLTRTGELFF; cdr3_nt: TGTGCCAGCAGCTTAACACGCACCGGGGAGCTGTTTTTT
clone_size: many; j_call: TRBJ1-4; v_call: TRBV12-3/TRBV12-4; d_call: .; cdr3_aa: CASSRVSGSHEKLFF; cdr3_nt: TGTGCCAGCAGCAGGGTCAGCGGCTCCCATGAAAAACTGTTTTTT
clone_size: .; j_call: TRBJ1-6; v_call: TRBV27; d_call: TRBD1; cdr3_aa: CASRAGTGANSPLHF; cdr3_nt: TGTGCCAGCAGAGCCGGGACAGGGGCGAATTCACCCCTCCACTTT
clone_size: .; j_call: TRBJ1-6; v_call: TRBV28; d_call: .; cdr3_aa: CASLDPQKSSYNSPLHF; cdr3_nt: TGTGCCAGCCTCGACCCCCAGAAAAGCTCCTATAATTCACCCCTCCACTTT
clone_size: .; j_call: TRBJ2-7; v_call: TRBV28; d_call: TRBD2; cdr3_aa: CASSESSGRRGEQYF; cdr3_nt: TGTGCCAGCAGCGAATCGAGCGGGAGACGCGGCGAGCAGTACTTC
clone_size: few; j_call: TRBJ2-3; v_call: TRBV28; d_call: .; cdr3_aa: CASSSVGRDTQYF; cdr3_nt: TGTGCCAGCAGCTCAGTGGGTCGGGATACGCAGTATTTT
clone_size: many; j_call: TRBJ1-1; v_call: TRBV6-2/TRBV6-3; d_call: .; cdr3_aa: CASSYNPGGVNTEAFF; cdr3_nt: TGTGCCAGCAGTTACAATCCGGGAGGGGTGAACACTGAAGCTTTCTTT
clone_size: .; j_call: TRBJ2-3; v_call: TRBV29-1; d_call: .; cdr3_aa: CSAEGSTDTQYF; cdr3_nt: TGCAGCGCCGAAGGCAGCACAGATACGCAGTATTTT
clone_size: .; j_call: TRBJ1-5; v_call: TRBV10-2; d_call: .; cdr3_aa: CASSDVQLNQPQHF; cdr3_nt: TGCGCCAGCAGTGACGTACAGCTCAATCAGCCCCAGCATTTT
clone_size: .; j_call: TRBJ2-3; v_call: TRBV6-6; d_call: TRBD2; cdr3_aa: CASRRRTSGSSDTQYF; cdr3_nt: TGTGCCAGCAGGAGACGGACTAGCGGGAGCTCAGATACGCAGTATTTT
clone_size: many; j_call: TRBJ2-5; v_call: TRBV20-1; d_call: .; cdr3_aa: CSVKLGGRGETQYF; cdr3_nt: TGCAGTGTTAAGCTAGGGGGGAGAGGAGAGACCCAGTACTTC
clone_size: many; j_call: TRBJ1-1; v_call: TRBV6-1; d_call: .; cdr3_aa: CATHPVNTEAFF; cdr3_nt: TGTGCCACCCACCCGGTGAACACTGAAGCTTTCTTT
clone_size: many; j_call: TRBJ2-1; v_call: TRBV12-3/TRBV12-4; d_call: TRBD2; cdr3_aa: CASSLDPLLLAGVSINEQFF; cdr3_nt: TGTGCCAGCAGTTTAGATCCCTTGTTGCTAGCGGGAGTTTCCATCAATGAGCAGTTCTTC
clone_size: many; j_call: TRBJ2-6; v_call: TRBV24-1; d_call: .; cdr3_aa: CATSDFGQGSGANVLTF; cdr3_nt: TGTGCCACCAGTGATTTTGGGCAGGGGTCCGGGGCCAACGTCCTGACTTTC
clone_size: few; j_call: TRBJ2-7; v_call: TRBV20-1; d_call: TRBD2; cdr3_aa: CSAREFPGRPSSYEQYF; cdr3_nt: TGCAGTGCTAGAGAGTTTCCCGGGAGGCCTAGCTCCTACGAGCAGTACTTC
clone_size: many; j_call: TRBJ2-4; v_call: TRBV20-1; d_call: .; cdr3_aa: CSAGATRAGQIWGQYF; cdr3_nt: TGCAGTGCTGGAGCAACAAGGGCAGGGCAAATTTGGGGTCAGTACTTC
clone_size: .; j_call: TRBJ2-5; v_call: TRBV29-1; d_call: .; cdr3_aa: CSVERQLETQYF; cdr3_nt: TGCAGCGTCGAACGACAGCTAGAGACCCAGTACTTC
clone_size: many; j_call: TRBJ1-5; v_call: TRBV20-1; d_call: .; cdr3_aa: CSASEPEKAFSISNQPQHF; cdr3_nt: TGCAGTGCTAGTGAGCCGGAAAAAGCGTTTTCAATTAGCAATCAGCCCCAGCATTTT
clone_size: few; j_call: TRBJ2-5; v_call: TRBV9; d_call: .; cdr3_aa: CASSVAPGLQETQYF; cdr3_nt: TGTGCCAGCAGCGTAGCGCCGGGGTTACAAGAGACCCAGTACTTC
clone_size: few; j_call: TRBJ2-3; v_call: TRBV11-2; d_call: .; cdr3_aa: CASSARAGPTDTQYF; cdr3_nt: TGTGCCAGCAGCGCCCGGGCAGGCCCCACAGATACGCAGTATTTT